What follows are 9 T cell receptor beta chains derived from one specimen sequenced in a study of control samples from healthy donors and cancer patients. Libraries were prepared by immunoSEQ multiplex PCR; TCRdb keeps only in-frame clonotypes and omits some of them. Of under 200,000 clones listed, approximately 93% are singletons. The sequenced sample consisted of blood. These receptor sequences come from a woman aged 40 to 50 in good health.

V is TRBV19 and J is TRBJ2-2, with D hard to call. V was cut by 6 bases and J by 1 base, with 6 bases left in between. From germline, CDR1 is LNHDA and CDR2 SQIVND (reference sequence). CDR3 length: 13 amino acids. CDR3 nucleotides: TGTGCCAGTAGGAACCTGAACACCGGGGAGCTGTTTTTT. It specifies CASRNLNTGELFF.

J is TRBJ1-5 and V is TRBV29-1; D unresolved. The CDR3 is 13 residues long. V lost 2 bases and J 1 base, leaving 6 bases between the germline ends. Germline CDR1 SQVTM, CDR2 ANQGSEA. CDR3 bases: TGCAGCGTTGAAAATGGGAGCAATCAGCCCCAGCATTTT. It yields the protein CSVENGSNQPQHF. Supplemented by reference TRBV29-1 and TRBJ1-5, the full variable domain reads SAVISQKPSRDICQRGTSLTIQCQVDSQVTMMFWYRQQPGQSLTLIATANQGSEATYESGFVIDKFPISRPNLTFSTLTVSNMSPEDSSIYLCSVENGSNQPQHFGDGTRLSIL.

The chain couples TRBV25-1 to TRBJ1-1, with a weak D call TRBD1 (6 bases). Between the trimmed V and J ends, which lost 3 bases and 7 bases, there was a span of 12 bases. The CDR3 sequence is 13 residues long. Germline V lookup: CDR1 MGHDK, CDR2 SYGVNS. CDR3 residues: CASSDQGLSEAFF. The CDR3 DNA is TGTGCCAGCAGTGATCAGGGGCTGAGTGAAGCTTTCTTT.

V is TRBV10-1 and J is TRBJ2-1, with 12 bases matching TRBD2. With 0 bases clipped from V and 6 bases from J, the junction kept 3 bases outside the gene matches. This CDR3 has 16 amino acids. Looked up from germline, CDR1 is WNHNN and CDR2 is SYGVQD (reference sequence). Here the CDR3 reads CASSESTSGSVNEQFF. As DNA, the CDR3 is TGCGCCAGCAGTGAGTCGACTAGCGGGAGTGTCAATGAGCAGTTCTTC.

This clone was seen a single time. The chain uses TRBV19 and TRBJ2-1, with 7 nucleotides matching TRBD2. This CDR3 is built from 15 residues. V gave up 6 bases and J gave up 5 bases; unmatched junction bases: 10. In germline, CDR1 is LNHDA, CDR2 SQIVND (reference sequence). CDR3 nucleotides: TGTGCCAGTAGGGAACGGGAGGCGGCAAACAATGAGCAGTTCTTC. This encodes CASREREAANNEQFF.

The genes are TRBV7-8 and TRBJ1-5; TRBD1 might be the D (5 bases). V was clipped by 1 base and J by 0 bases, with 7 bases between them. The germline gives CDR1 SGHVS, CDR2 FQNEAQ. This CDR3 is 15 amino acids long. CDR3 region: CASSLGQYSNQPQHF. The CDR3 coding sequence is TGTGCCAGCAGCTTAGGACAGTATAGCAATCAGCCCCAGCATTTT.

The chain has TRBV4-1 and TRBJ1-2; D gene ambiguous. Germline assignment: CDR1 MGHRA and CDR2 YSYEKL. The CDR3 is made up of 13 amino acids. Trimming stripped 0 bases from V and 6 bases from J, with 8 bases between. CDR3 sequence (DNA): TGCGCCAGCAGCCAAGATCCTGAAGATGGCTACACCTTC. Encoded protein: CASSQDPEDGYTF.

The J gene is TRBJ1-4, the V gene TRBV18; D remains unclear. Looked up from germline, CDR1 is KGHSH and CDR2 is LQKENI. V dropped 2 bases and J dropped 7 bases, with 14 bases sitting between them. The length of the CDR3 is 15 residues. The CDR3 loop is CASSPSLGSPEKLFF. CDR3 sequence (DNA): TGTGCCAGCTCACCATCCCTGGGCTCCCCTGAAAAACTGTTTTTT.

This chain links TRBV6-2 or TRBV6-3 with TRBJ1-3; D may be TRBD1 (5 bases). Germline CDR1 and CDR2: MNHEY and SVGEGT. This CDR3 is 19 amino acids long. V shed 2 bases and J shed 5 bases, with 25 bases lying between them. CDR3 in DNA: TGTGCCAGCAGTTACCGAATTATAAGGGCACAGGATCGAAGAAACACCATATATTTT. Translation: CASSYRIIRAQDRRNTIYF.